The 30 T cell receptor beta chains below were found in one sample sequenced in a study of blood T cell repertoires in COVID-19. Sequenced by immunoSEQ multiplex PCR; TCRdb stores in-frame clones only, minus some. The data contain about 220,000 clones, around 89% of them seen just once; the ten biggest clones take up around 2.7%. The sequenced sample consisted of PBMCs or T cells enriched from blood (not recorded which). All receptors derive from a woman aged 25 to 39 who had recovered from COVID-19.

This chain joins TRBV6-2 or TRBV6-3 and TRBJ1-5; D is possibly TRBD1 (6 bases). This CDR3 has 16 residues. The V gene's germline CDR1 is MNHEY and CDR2 SVGEGT. V lost 2 bases and J lost 3, with 14 bases in between. CDR3 amino acids: CASSYEIRDTNQPQHF. In nucleotides, the CDR3 is TGTGCCAGCAGTTACGAGATCCGGGACACCAATCAGCCCCAGCATTTT.

The chain joins TRBV7-2 to TRBJ2-1; 11 nucleotides align to TRBD2. Trimming removed 1 base from V and 8 bases from J; junction bases left unmatched: 4. Germline CDR1 and CDR2: SGHTA and FQGNSA. The CDR3 spans 15 residues. This chain's CDR3 is CASSLGTSGPDEQFF. CDR3 nucleotide sequence: TGTGCCAGCAGCTTAGGGACTAGCGGGCCCGATGAGCAGTTCTTC.

The chain links TRBV2 to TRBJ1-1, with D maybe TRBD1 (5 bases). Between the trimmed V and J ends, which lost 7 bases and 10 bases, there was a span of 19 bases. The V gene's germline CDR1 is SNHLY and CDR2 FYNNEI. The CDR3 runs 13 residues. The CDR3 nucleotides are TGTGCCAGCACAATCCCAGGGTCGGTCGGAGCTTTCTTT. It yields the protein CASTIPGSVGAFF.

The V gene is TRBV21-1, the J gene TRBJ2-5; no check of the table's D call, TRBD2, against the DNA was made. TRBV21-1 is given as a pseudogene. The CDR3 is made up of 13 amino acids. CDR3 DNA sequence: TGTGCCAGCAGCAAACCCCTGACTGAGACCCAGTACTTC. Translation gives CASSKPLTETQYF.

V usage is TRBV7-3 and J usage is TRBJ1-2, with TRBD1 matching 8 bases. Trimming at V came to 1 base and at J to 8 bases, leaving 9 bases not matched to a gene. The CDR3 has 15 amino acids. CDR1 and CDR2 from the germline V gene are SGHTA and FQGTGA. The CDR3 DNA sequence: TGTGCCAGCAGCTTAATTGGCAGGGGGCTTGGCGGCTACACCTTC. It specifies CASSLIGRGLGGYTF. The full variable domain, its missing parts supplied by reference TRBV7-3 and TRBJ1-2, is GAGVSQTPSNKVTEKGKYVELRCDPISGHTALYWYRQSLGQGPEFLIYFQGTGAADDSGLPNDRFFAVRPEGSVSTLKIQRTERGDSAVYLCASSLIGRGLGGYTFGSGTRLTVV.

This clone appeared once. The V gene is TRBV2, the J gene TRBJ2-2; 8 nucleotides align to TRBD2. Germline CDR1 and CDR2: SNHLY and FYNNEI. With 6 bases clipped from V and 8 bases from J, the junction kept 5 bases outside the gene matches. The CDR3 is 13 amino acids. In DNA form, the CDR3 reads TGTGCCAGCAGGGGACTAGGTGGGGGGGAGCTGTTTTTT. Translated, it gives CASRGLGGGELFF. Based on the CDR3 plus reference TRBV2 and TRBJ2-2, the full variable domain is EPEVTQTPSHQVTQMGQEVILRCVPISNHLYFYWYRQILGQKVEFLVSFYNNEISEKSEIFDDQFSVERPDGSNFTLKIRSTKLEDSAMYFCASRGLGGGELFFGEGSRLTVL.

The chain is built from TRBV4-3 and TRBJ2-3, with 11 bases fitting TRBD2. CDR3 length: 16 amino acids. Germline trimming cut 0 bases from V and 5 bases from J; bases unmatched to any gene: 4. Germline CDR1 reads LGHNA; CDR2 reads YSLEER. The CDR3 region has the DNA TGCGCCAGCAGCCAAGAATTAGCGGGGGGGCTAGATACGCAGTATTTT. It yields the protein CASSQELAGGLDTQYF.

J is TRBJ1-2 and V is TRBV7-9, with TRBD1 matching 7 bases. The CDR3 sequence is 15 residues long. Germline CDR1 reads SEHNR; CDR2 reads FQNEAQ (reference sequence). Unmatched junction bases numbered 6, after V lost 3 bases and J lost 2 bases. The CDR3 DNA reads TGTGCCAGCAGCTTTAGAGAGACAGGGAACTATGGCTACACCTTC. Amino acid sequence: CASSFRETGNYGYTF.

The rearrangement uses TRBV6-2 or TRBV6-3 and TRBJ2-3; a possible D gene is TRBD2 (6 bases). V lost 4 bases and J 6 bases, leaving 11 bases between the germline ends. This CDR3 region has 13 residues. The germline gives CDR1 MNHEY, CDR2 SVGEGT. In DNA form, the CDR3 reads TGTGCCAGCAGTTTTGGGGAGGCGGATACGCAGTATTTT. Its protein is CASSFGEADTQYF.

The rearrangement links TRBV18 to TRBJ2-4, with a possible D match to TRBD2 (5 bases). This CDR3 has 14 residues. Germline V gene sequence: CDR1 KGHSH, CDR2 LQKENI. Trimming pared 3 bases from V and 8 bases from J, leaving 14 bases between. This CDR3 is CASSPQGEGDIQYF. As DNA, the CDR3 is TGTGCCAGCTCACCCCAAGGAGAGGGAGACATTCAGTACTTC. The full variable domain, rest sourced from reference TRBV18 and TRBJ2-4, is NAGVMQNPRHLVRRRGQEARLRCSPMKGHSHVYWYRQLPEEGLKFMVYLQKENIIDESGMPKERFSAEFPKEGPSILRIQQVVRGDSAAYFCASSPQGEGDIQYFGAGTRLSVL.

The chain joins TRBV7-8 to TRBJ1-1, with D unclear. From germline, CDR1 is SGHVS and CDR2 FQNEAQ. The length of the CDR3 is 15 residues. V was shortened by 7 bases and J by 5 bases, with 20 bases between the two germline ends. CDR3 DNA: TGTGCCAGCACCGAGTCCGGGTTAGCTAGGACTGAAGCTTTCTTT. It specifies CASTESGLARTEAFF. The whole variable domain, remainder taken from reference TRBV7-8 and TRBJ1-1, is GAGVSQSPRYKVAKRGQDVALRCDPISGHVSLFWYQQALGQGPEFLTYFQNEAQLDKSGLPSDRFFAERPEGSVSTLKIQRTQQEDSAVYLCASTESGLARTEAFFGQGTRLTVV.

The J gene is TRBJ1-6, the V gene TRBV5-8; TRBD1 might be the D (5 bases). The CDR3 extends over 14 amino acids. V lost 4 bases and J 9 bases, leaving 14 bases between the germline ends. Germline CDR1 is SGHTS and CDR2 is YDEGEE. The CDR3 protein is CASSPPYRPSPLHF. The CDR3 DNA is TGTGCCAGCAGCCCACCGTACAGGCCTTCACCCCTCCACTTT.

The V call is TRBV3-1 (or the pseudogene TRBV3-2), the J call TRBJ2-2; 9 bases line up with TRBD2. V was clipped by 1 base and J by 4 bases; unmatched bases: 4. Germline values: CDR1 LGHDT, CDR2 YNNKEL (reference sequence). CDR3 length: 16 residues. CDR3: CASSQASGASTGELFF. CDR3 in DNA: TGTGCCAGCAGCCAAGCTAGCGGGGCCTCCACCGGGGAGCTGTTTTTT.

The chain links TRBV7-9 to TRBJ1-1; D gene unclear. This CDR3 is built from 13 residues. The ends were cut back, 1 base at V and 11 bases at J, with 14 bases in the middle. Looked up from germline, CDR1 is SEHNR and CDR2 is FQNEAQ (reference sequence). The CDR3 here is CASSLGAERRAFF. In DNA, the CDR3 is TGTGCCAGCAGCTTAGGGGCAGAACGACGGGCTTTCTTT.

The chain combines TRBV2 with TRBJ1-1, with D possibly matching TRBD1 (5 bases). This CDR3 comprises 13 residues. Germline assignment: CDR1 SNHLY and CDR2 FYNNEI. V lost 5 bases, J lost 1 base, and 8 bases lay in between. CDR3 bases: TGTGCCAGCAGTCAACAGGCGAACACTGAAGCTTTCTTT. Amino acid sequence: CASSQQANTEAFF. Filled out from reference TRBV2 and TRBJ1-1, the complete variable domain reads EPEVTQTPSHQVTQMGQEVILRCVPISNHLYFYWYRQILGQKVEFLVSFYNNEISEKSEIFDDQFSVERPDGSNFTLKIRSTKLEDSAMYFCASSQQANTEAFFGQGTRLTVV.

J is TRBJ1-1 and V is TRBV27; TRBD1 matches at 7 bases. The V gene's germline CDR1 is MNHEY and CDR2 SMNVEV (reference sequence). V lost 6 bases, J lost 3 bases, and 4 bases stayed unmatched. This CDR3 spans 13 amino acids. The CDR3 sequence is CASSRTGDTEAFF. The DNA of the CDR3 is TGTGCCAGCAGCCGTACAGGGGACACTGAAGCTTTCTTT.

The chain joins TRBV11-2 to TRBJ2-5, with TRBD2 matching 7 bases. Losses at the gene ends were 5 bases for V and 0 bases for J; bases not matched to a gene: 9. This CDR3 region has 16 residues. CDR1 and CDR2 from the germline V gene are SGHAT and FQNNGV. The CDR3 nucleotides are TGTGCCAGCAGCGGTCGGGGGGTCTTGTACCAAGAGACCCAGTACTTC. Translation gives CASSGRGVLYQETQYF. Based on the CDR3 plus reference TRBV11-2 and TRBJ2-5, the full variable domain is EAGVAQSPRYKIIEKRQSVAFWCNPISGHATLYWYQQILGQGPKLLIQFQNNGVVDDSQLPKDRFSAERLKGVDSTLKIQPAKLEDSAVYLCASSGRGVLYQETQYFGPGTRLLVL.

V gene TRBV5-4 combines with J gene TRBJ1-3; TRBD1 matches at 9 bases. CDR3 length: 16 residues. J lost 4 bases, V lost 1 base, and 6 bases had no gene match. CDR1 is SGHNT and CDR2 is YYREEE in the germline V gene (reference sequence). In nucleotides, the CDR3 is TGTGCCAGCAGCTTGTGGGACAGGGTAGGCGGAAACACCATATATTTT. It yields the protein CASSLWDRVGGNTIYF.

V usage is TRBV9 and J usage is TRBJ1-5, with D possibly TRBD1 on 6 matching bases. This CDR3 contains 13 residues. Per the germline V gene, CDR1 is SGDLS and CDR2 is YYNGEE. The V and J ends lost 4 bases and 7 bases respectively, with 12 bases between them. CDR3 loop: CASSRSGDQPQHF. The CDR3 coding sequence is TGTGCCAGCAGCCGGTCAGGGGACCAGCCCCAGCATTTT. Drawing the rest from reference TRBV9 and TRBJ1-5, the complete variable domain is DSGVTQTPKHLITATGQRVTLRCSPRSGDLSVYWYQQSLDQGLQFLIQYYNGEERAKGNILERFSAQQFPDLHSELNLSSLELGDSALYFCASSRSGDQPQHFGDGTRLSIL.

The chain joins TRBV4-3 to TRBJ2-7, with D perhaps TRBD2 (5 bases). Deletions cut 0 bases from V and 2 bases from J, with 8 bases between. Germline-derived CDR1 and CDR2 are LGHNA and YSLEER. The length of the CDR3 is 14 residues. The CDR3 coding sequence is TGCGCCAGCAGCCAAGATCGAGGGACCTACGAGCAGTACTTC. Protein sequence: CASSQDRGTYEQYF.

This chain uses TRBV27 with TRBJ1-5; TRBD1 matches at 8 bases. J was trimmed by 0 bases and V by 10 bases; bases with no gene match: 2. The CDR3 spans 13 residues. Germline V gene data show CDR1 as MNHEY and CDR2 as SMNVEV (reference sequence). The CDR3 bases are TGTGCCACCAGGGGGCTTAGCAATCAGCCCCAGCATTTT. Its protein product is CATRGLSNQPQHF.

The chain links TRBV15 to TRBJ2-7; tentatively, D is TRBD1 (6 bases). Trimming cost V 5 bases and J 0 bases, with 11 bases left between them. CDR1 LNHNV and CDR2 YYDKDF come from the germline V gene (reference sequence). The CDR3 extends over 14 amino acids. Here the CDR3 DNA reads TGTGCCACCAGCCGGCGACAGGACTCCTACGAGCAGTACTTC. As protein: CATSRRQDSYEQYF.

The chain links TRBV6-5 to TRBJ1-5, with D possibly matching TRBD1 (5 bases). V lost 10 bases and J 7 bases, leaving 20 bases between the germline ends. The CDR3 has 14 residues. Germline V gene sequence: CDR1 MNHEY, CDR2 SVGAGI. For the CDR3, the DNA is TGTGCCAACAATAGGCGACAGAAGGGACAGCCCCAGCATTTT. This translates into CANNRRQKGQPQHF.

The chain combines TRBV6-2 or TRBV6-3 with TRBJ1-5; possible D gene TRBD1, 5 bases. Trimming pared 6 bases from V and 7 bases from J, leaving 13 bases between. Germline-derived CDR1 and CDR2 are MNHEY and SVGEGT. The CDR3 totals 13 residues. CDR3 residues: CASSNGGRQPQHF. In DNA form, the CDR3 reads TGTGCCAGCAGCAACGGGGGACGGCAGCCCCAGCATTTT.

This rearrangement joins TRBV7-2 to TRBJ1-4, with D tentatively TRBD1 (6 bases). The V and J ends lost 1 base and 8 bases respectively, with 11 bases between them. Looked up from germline, CDR1 is SGHTA and CDR2 is FQGNSA. The length of the CDR3 is 14 residues. The CDR3, as DNA: TGTGCCAGCAGCTTAGACAGGGTGGGGGAAAAACTGTTTTTT. Amino acids: CASSLDRVGEKLFF.

On this clone itself: The same CDR3 arises from other DNA sequences in this sample as well. The genes are TRBV27 and TRBJ2-7; the match to TRBD1 covers 8 bases. The V segment lost 1 base and the J segment 0 bases; nucleotides outside the gene matches: 2. The V gene's germline CDR1 is MNHEY and CDR2 SMNVEV (reference sequence). This CDR3 contains 15 residues. The chain's CDR3 is CASSLFGQGSYEQYF. CDR3 coding DNA: TGTGCCAGCAGTTTATTCGGACAGGGCTCCTACGAGCAGTACTTC.

This chain connects TRBV5-4 to TRBJ2-2, with D unclear. Germline lookup yields CDR1 SGHNT and CDR2 YYREEE (reference sequence). V shed 4 bases and J shed 0 bases, with 4 bases lying between them. The CDR3 covers 13 residues. In DNA form, the CDR3 reads TGTGCCAGCAGCCTCGCGAACACCGGGGAGCTGTTTTTT. Translated, it gives CASSLANTGELFF.

J is TRBJ1-2 and V is TRBV28; D gene ambiguous. The CDR3 runs 14 residues. Germline lookup yields CDR1 MDHEN and CDR2 SYDVKM. The V and J ends lost 6 bases and 4 bases respectively, with 15 bases between them. The CDR3 protein is CASSPTTRGYGYTF. CDR3 DNA sequence: TGTGCCAGCAGCCCAACAACTAGAGGCTATGGCTACACCTTC.

The chain couples TRBV29-1 to TRBJ2-7; the match to TRBD2 covers 11 bases. Germline V CDR1 and CDR2: SQVTM, ANQGSEA. V lost 7 bases and J lost 1; bases outside the gene matches: 3. This CDR3 is 13 amino acids long. The CDR3 nucleotides read TGCAGCGCCGGGACTAGCGGTTCCTACGAGCAGTACTTC. Protein product: CSAGTSGSYEQYF.

The rearrangement links TRBV3-1 (or the pseudogene TRBV3-2) to TRBJ1-6; perhaps TRBD1 as D (5 bases). Between the trimmed V and J ends, which lost 5 bases and 6 bases, there was a span of 8 bases. The CDR3 has 13 amino acids. CDR1 and CDR2 from the germline V gene are LGHDT and YNNKEL (reference sequence). CDR3: CASSDRLNSPLHF. CDR3 in DNA: TGTGCCAGCAGCGACAGACTTAATTCACCCCTCCACTTT.